This T cell receptor (beta chain) derives from a study of blood T cell repertoires in COVID-19. Study background: Acute and convalescent COVID-19 specimens originated in the United States, Italy and Spain. The cDNA or gDNA used as material had been derived from T cells, B-cell-depleted T cells, or PBMCs.

The germline CDR1 and CDR2 sequences are LNHDA and SQIVND (reference sequence). This CDR3 has 15 residues. V lost 3 bases, J lost 10 bases, and 16 bases lay in between. Original data processing: Estimation of nucleated cell counts was performed using reference gene primer amplification. Here immunoSEQ multiplex PCR was the method, and the copy in TCRdb shows in-frame clones only, minus some. V and J calls plus clone size are reproduced from that table; the DNA served to infer D and trimming. The sample lists around 58,000 clones, 91% seen once, with around 7.3% in the top ten. This receptor was obtained from a woman aged 60-75 years with active or convalescent COVID-19. Sequenced sample: peripheral blood. The V call is TRBV19, the J call TRBJ1-6; D is possibly TRBD1 (6 bases). Here the CDR3 reads CASSIHEGDRSPLHF. The DNA of the CDR3 is TGTGCCAGTAGTATCCACGAGGGGGATAGGTCACCCCTCCACTTT.